Listed below are T cell receptor beta chains from one sample, sequenced in a study of cytomegalovirus exposure and HLA in healthy donors. Profiled with immunoSEQ multiplex PCR; TCRdb holds only in-frame clones, not every one. The top ten hold around 1.2% of the sample, which has some 250,000 clones, approximately 83% seen once. The material sequenced was PBMCs. The source is a woman aged 25 to 39 in good health and CMV-seropositive. The CDR3 runs from the conserved cysteine through the conserved F or W. Each record gives: J gene, V gene, D gene, clone size, CDR3 DNA, CDR3 protein. The D gene is left open where the match is weak. Not all rows give a size; the values are once, few, many and, for expanded clones, a class.

>TRBJ1-4|TRBV7-9|NA|NA
TGTGCCAGCAGCTCCCGATCGGGGTCGGGAGAAAAACTGTTTTTT
CASSSRSGSGEKLFF
>TRBJ2-2|TRBV19|TRBD2|NA
TGTGCCAGTAGTATAGGTCTAGCGGTTAACACCGGGGAGCTGTTTTTT
CASSIGLAVNTGELFF
>TRBJ2-5|TRBV29-1|TRBD1|NA
TGCAGCGTGGACAGGGGATACCAAGAGACCCAGTACTTC
CSVDRGYQETQYF
>TRBJ2-1|TRBV11-2|NA|NA
TGTGCCAGCAGCTTAGAGGGGGGAGGTGGCTACAATGAGCAGTTCTTC
CASSLEGGGGYNEQFF
>TRBJ2-7|TRBV10-1|TRBD2|NA
TGCGCCAGCAGTGAGTCGACGGGAGGCCCTTACGAGCAGTACTTC
CASSESTGGPYEQYF
>TRBJ1-2|TRBV4-1|NA|few
TGCGCCAGCAGCCAAGATGACCCGAACTACGGCTACACCTTC
CASSQDDPNYGYTF
>TRBJ1-2|TRBV29-1|TRBD1|NA
TGCAGCGCCGATCTAACCGGGACAGGGGAGGCTGGCTACACCTTC
CSADLTGTGEAGYTF
>TRBJ2-5|TRBV11-3|NA|NA
TGTGCCAGCACCCTGGAGGCGGAACAAGAGACCCAGTACTTC
CASTLEAEQETQYF
>TRBJ1-5|TRBV28|NA|few
TGTGCCAGCAGTGTGCCGGGGGGTGGCGGCAATCAGCCCCAGCATTTT
CASSVPGGGGNQPQHF
>TRBJ1-1|TRBV19|TRBD1|NA
TGTGCCAGTAGGACTACAGGGGGAACCCCGAACACTGAAGCTTTCTTT
CASRTTGGTPNTEAFF
>TRBJ1-3|TRBV7-8|NA|NA
TGTGCCAGCAGCTTACAGGGTCCTAACTCTGGAAACACCATATATTTT
CASSLQGPNSGNTIYF